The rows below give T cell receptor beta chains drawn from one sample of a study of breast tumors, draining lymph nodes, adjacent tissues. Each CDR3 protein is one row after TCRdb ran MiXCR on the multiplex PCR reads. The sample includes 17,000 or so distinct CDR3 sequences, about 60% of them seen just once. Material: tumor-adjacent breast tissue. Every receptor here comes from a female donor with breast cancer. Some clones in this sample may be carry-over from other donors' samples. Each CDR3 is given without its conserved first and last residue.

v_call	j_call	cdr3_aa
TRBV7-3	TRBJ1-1	ASSLAAGTSEAF
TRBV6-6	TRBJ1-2	ASSENTGTGGYGYT
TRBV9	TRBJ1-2	ASSVGQTYGYT
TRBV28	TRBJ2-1	ATCSLSSYNEQF
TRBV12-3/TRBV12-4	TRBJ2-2	ASSRESFTGELF
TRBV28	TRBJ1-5	ASRLLDNQPQH
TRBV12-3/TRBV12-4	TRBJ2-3	ASSSRLAATDTQY
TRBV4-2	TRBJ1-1	ATARDGDGRAF
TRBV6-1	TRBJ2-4	ATGQVDIQY
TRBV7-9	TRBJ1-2	ASSLTENGYT
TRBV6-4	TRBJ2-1	ASSDKEISGTKSEQF
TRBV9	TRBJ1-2	ASSKAGGSYGYT
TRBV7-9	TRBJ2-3	ASSWTSGSSRADTQY
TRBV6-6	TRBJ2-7	ATRAGERYEQY
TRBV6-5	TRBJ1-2	ASSHLGPGGDGYT
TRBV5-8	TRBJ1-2	ASSFYICSARVGEGYT
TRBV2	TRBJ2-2	ASSLTSGAGELF
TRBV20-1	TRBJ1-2	SARETGARGYT
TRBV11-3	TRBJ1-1	ASSLTTGDKAF
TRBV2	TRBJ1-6	ASRLGQTDNSPLH
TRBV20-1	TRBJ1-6	SVDDGTGNGSPLH
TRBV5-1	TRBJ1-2	ASSLGDREVSYT
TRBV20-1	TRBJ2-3	SAWTSGRTDTQY
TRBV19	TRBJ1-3	ASTARGEPRNTIY
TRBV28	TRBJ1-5	ASSSPGPQH
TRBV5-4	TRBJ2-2	ASSFPRGSDTGELF
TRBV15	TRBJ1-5	ATSRDRWRPQH
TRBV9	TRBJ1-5	ASSKDVAGGEGQPQH
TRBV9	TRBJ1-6	ASSKAGGRSPLP
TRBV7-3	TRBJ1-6	ASSLAGGSGYPLH
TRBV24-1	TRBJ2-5	ATSDPGGTQY
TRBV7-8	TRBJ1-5	ASSFGGARGNQPQH
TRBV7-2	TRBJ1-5	ASSLGDSSNQPQH
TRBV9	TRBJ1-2	ASSTQGYGYT
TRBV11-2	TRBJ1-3	ASSLEGQISGNTIY
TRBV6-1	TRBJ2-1	ASSYGPETEQF
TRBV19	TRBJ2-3	ASRLQGTSSTDTQY
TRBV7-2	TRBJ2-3	ASSPPGTGDTDTQY
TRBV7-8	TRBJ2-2	ASSKSTGELF
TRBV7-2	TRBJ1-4	ASALGGSEKLF
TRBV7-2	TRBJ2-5	ASSLSRSMGETQY
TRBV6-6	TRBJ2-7	ASSHTGGAYEQY
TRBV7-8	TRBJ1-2	ASSLVVSAGYGYP
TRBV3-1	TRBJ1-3	ASSQDFFTSGNTIY
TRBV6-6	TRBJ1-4	ASSYSSEYEKLF
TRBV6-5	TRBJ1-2	ASSWGGGGSNYGYT
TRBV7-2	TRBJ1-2	ASSLGPGGLYGYP
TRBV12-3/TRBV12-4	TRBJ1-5	ATGRASNQPQH
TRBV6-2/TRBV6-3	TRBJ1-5	ASSLTGMGNQPQH
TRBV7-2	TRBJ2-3	ASSSRQGGTDTQY
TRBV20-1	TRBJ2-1	SALELAGGLDEQF
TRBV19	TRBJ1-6	ASSIGANSPLH